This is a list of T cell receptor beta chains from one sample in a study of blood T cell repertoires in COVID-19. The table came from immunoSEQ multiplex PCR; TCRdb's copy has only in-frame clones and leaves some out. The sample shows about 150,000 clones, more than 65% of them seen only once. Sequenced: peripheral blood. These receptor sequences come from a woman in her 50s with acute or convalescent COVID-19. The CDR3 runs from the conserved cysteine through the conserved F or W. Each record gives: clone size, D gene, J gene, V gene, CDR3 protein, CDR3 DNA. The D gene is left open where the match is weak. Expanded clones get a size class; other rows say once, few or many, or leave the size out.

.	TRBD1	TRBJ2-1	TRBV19	CASSPLTGVNEQFF	TGTGCCAGTAGTCCCTTAACAGGGGTCAATGAGCAGTTCTTC
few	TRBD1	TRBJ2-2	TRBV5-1	CASSRGQTNTGELFF	TGCGCCAGCAGCCGGGGACAGACGAACACCGGGGAGCTGTTTTTT
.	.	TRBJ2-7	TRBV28	CASRDDSFSYEQYF	TGTGCCAGCAGAGACGACAGCTTCTCCTACGAGCAGTACTTC
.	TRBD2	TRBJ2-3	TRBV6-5	CASSYGGGRYTQYF	TGTGCCAGCAGTTACGGCGGGGGGAGATATACGCAGTATTTT
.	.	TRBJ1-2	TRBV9	CASSVATTYGYTF	TGTGCCAGCAGCGTAGCTACTACATATGGCTACACCTTC
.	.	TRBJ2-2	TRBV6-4	CASREISTATGELFF	TGTGCCAGCAGAGAAATCTCGACAGCCACCGGGGAGCTGTTTTTT
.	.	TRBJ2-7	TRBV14	CASSQVGDEQYF	TGTGCCAGCAGCCAAGTTGGAGACGAGCAGTACTTC
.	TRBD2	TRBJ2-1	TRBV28	CASRESGGSVNEQFF	TGTGCCAGCAGGGAGAGCGGGGGGTCGGTCAATGAGCAGTTCTTC
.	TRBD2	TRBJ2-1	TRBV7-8	CASSLGPGLVVNEQFF	TGTGCCAGCAGCCTAGGCCCCGGACTAGTAGTGAATGAGCAGTTCTTC
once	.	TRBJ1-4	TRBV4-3	CASSQGQSTNEKLFF	TGCGCCAGCAGCCAAGGCCAGTCAACTAATGAAAAACTGTTTTTT
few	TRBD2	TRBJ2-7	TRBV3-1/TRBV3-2	CASSQARRGSYEQYF	TGTGCCAGCAGCCAAGCGCGGCGGGGGTCCTACGAGCAGTACTTC
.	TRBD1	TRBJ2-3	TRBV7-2	CASSYKTGPDTQYF	TGTGCCAGCAGCTATAAGACAGGGCCAGATACGCAGTATTTT
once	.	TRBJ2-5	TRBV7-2	CASSLDPGDEETQYF	TGTGCCAGCAGCTTAGATCCAGGGGACGAAGAGACCCAGTACTTC
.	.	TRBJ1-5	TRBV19	CASSIGGRQPQHF	TGTGCCAGTAGTATAGGGGGGAGGCAGCCCCAGCATTTT
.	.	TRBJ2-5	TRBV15	CATSREGGPRETQYF	TGTGCCACCAGCAGAGAGGGCGGGCCCCGAGAGACCCAGTACTTC
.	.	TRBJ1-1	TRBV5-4	CASSLRTMGTGGRKAFF	TGTGCCAGCAGCTTGAGAACAATGGGAACAGGCGGACGGAAGGCTTTCTTT
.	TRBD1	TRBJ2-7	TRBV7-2	CASSFTGTGTYEQYF	TGTGCCAGCAGCTTTACCGGGACAGGGACCTACGAGCAGTACTTC
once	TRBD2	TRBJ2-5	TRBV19	CASSGIGGAEETQYF	TGTGCCAGTAGTGGGATCGGGGGGGCTGAGGAGACCCAGTACTTC
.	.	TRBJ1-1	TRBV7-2	CASSTPPGTSAFF	TGTGCCAGCAGCACACCTCCGGGTACCTCAGCTTTCTTT
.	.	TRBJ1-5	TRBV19	CASSITGSAQHF	TGTGCCAGTAGTATTACAGGGTCCGCCCAGCATTTT
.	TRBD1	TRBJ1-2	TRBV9	CASSTGQGNYGYTF	TGTGCCAGCAGCACGGGACAGGGGAACTATGGCTACACCTTC
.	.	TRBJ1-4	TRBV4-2	CASSPKHDTPNEKLFF	TGTGCCAGCAGCCCAAAACACGACACCCCGAATGAAAAACTGTTTTTT
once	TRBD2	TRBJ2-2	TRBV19	CASFPRTSGTGELFF	TGTGCCAGTTTTCCGAGGACTAGTGGAACCGGGGAGCTGTTTTTT
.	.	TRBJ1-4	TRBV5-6	CASSLERYSNEKLFF	TGTGCCAGCAGCTTGGAAAGATACAGTAATGAAAAACTGTTTTTT